Each of the 4 T cell receptor beta chains below was sequenced from the same sample in a study of blood T cell repertoires in COVID-19. Method: immunoSEQ multiplex PCR; TCRdb's copy keeps in-frame clones and lacks some. The data contain 80,000 to 95,000 clones, about 76% of them singletons. The sequencing sample was made of peripheral blood. These receptors all stem from a woman of 80 years or more with acute or convalescent COVID-19.

The chain is built from TRBV9 and TRBJ2-5, with TRBD2 matching over 10 bases. Per germline, CDR1 SGDLS and CDR2 YYNGEE. The CDR3 spans 15 residues. V lost 2 bases and J lost 5; bases outside the gene matches: 6. DNA for the CDR3: TGTGCCAGCAGCGTCCTCGGTAGCGGGGGGGAGACCCAGTACTTC. Translated: CASSVLGSGGETQYF.

The V gene is TRBV5-5, the J gene TRBJ1-4; D is perhaps TRBD1 (6 bases). The CDR3 runs 18 residues. Germline loops: CDR1 SGHKS, CDR2 YYEKEE (reference sequence). Trimming removed 1 base from V and 3 bases from J, with 19 bases in between. The CDR3 sequence: CASSLSGGLQGANEKLFF. CDR3 DNA: TGTGCCAGCAGCTTGTCGGGGGGCCTCCAAGGGGCTAATGAAAAACTGTTTTTT.

This chain uses TRBV19 with TRBJ1-1; TRBD1 is a possible D gene (5 bases). The CDR3 extends over 17 amino acids. The germline V gene encodes CDR1 LNHDA and CDR2 SQIVND (reference sequence). V gave up 7 bases and J gave up 0 bases, with 21 bases separating them. CDR3 coding DNA: TGTGCCAGTAACCCATCGTGGGGGGGGGTTCTGAACACTGAAGCTTTCTTT. This codes for CASNPSWGGVLNTEAFF. Variable domain in full (rest from reference TRBV19 and TRBJ1-1): DGGITQSPKYLFRKEGQNVTLSCEQNLNHDAMYWYRQDPGQGLRLIYYSQIVNDFQKGDIAEGYSVSREKKESFPLTVTSAQKNPTAFYLCASNPSWGGVLNTEAFFGQGTRLTVV.

This clone has just one count. The V and J genes are TRBV10-3 and TRBJ2-3; 9 nucleotides align to TRBD2. V trimming: 11 bases; J trimming: 11 bases; junction bases outside the gene matches: 17. The CDR3 sequence is 14 residues long. The V gene's germline CDR1 is ENHRY and CDR2 SYGVKD. The CDR3 sequence: CAAQGTSPLIGQYF. For the CDR3, the DNA is TGTGCCGCGCAGGGGACTAGCCCACTTATAGGGCAGTATTTT.